The rows below give T cell receptor beta chains drawn from one sample of a study of blood T cell repertoires in COVID-19. The repertoire was sequenced with immunoSEQ multiplex PCR; TCRdb's copy has only in-frame clones and lacks some. This sample has about 280,000 clones, with nearly 90% found just once. The sequencing sample was made of PBMCs or T cells enriched from blood (not recorded which). Receptors were obtained from a woman between 18 and 29 years old with acute COVID-19. Both conserved end residues are part of each CDR3. D genes are given only for firm matches. The size entry is marked missing in some rows and otherwise reads once, few, many or a size class.

>TRBJ2-7|.|TRBV27|.
CASSSFYEQYF
TGTGCCAGCAGTTCATTCTACGAGCAGTACTTC
>TRBJ2-1|TRBD2|TRBV2|.
CASHGLAGVHEQFF
TGTGCCAGCCACGGACTAGCGGGAGTTCACGAGCAGTTCTTC
>TRBJ2-2|TRBD2|TRBV7-8|.
CASSLLGRAGELFF
TGTGCCAGCAGCTTACTGGGGAGGGCCGGGGAGCTGTTTTTT
>TRBJ2-3|.|TRBV7-9|.
CASSFGGTDTQYF
TGTGCCAGCAGCTTCGGCGGGACAGATACGCAGTATTTT
>TRBJ1-6|TRBD1|TRBV6-5|.
CASRLIQGLGSPLHF
TGTGCCAGCAGACTAATACAGGGGCTGGGGTCACCCCTCCACTTT
>TRBJ1-4|.|TRBV28|.
CASSQPRDISSEKLFF
TGTGCCAGCAGCCAACCCCGGGACATTAGTAGTGAAAAACTGTTTTTT
>TRBJ1-2|.|TRBV6-1|few
CASSDRGISDGYTF
TGTGCCAGCAGTGATCGCGGAATCAGTGATGGCTACACCTTC
>TRBJ1-2|.|TRBV30|.
CAWSVTAYGYTF
TGTGCCTGGAGTGTGACAGCCTATGGCTACACCTTC
>TRBJ1-1|.|TRBV28|.
CASSQNTEAFF
TGTGCCAGCAGCCAGAACACTGAAGCTTTCTTT
>TRBJ2-3|.|TRBV24-1|.
CATSDPRASITQYF
TGTGCCACCAGTGATCCTCGAGCGTCGATTACGCAGTATTTT
>TRBJ1-2|.|TRBV28|.
CASSLGSAGGYGYTF
TGTGCCAGCAGTTTGGGGTCAGCCGGGGGTTATGGCTACACCTTC
>TRBJ1-3|TRBD1|TRBV11-3|.
CASSLDLRTGRIFSGNTIYF
TGTGCCAGCAGCTTAGACTTACGGACAGGGAGGATCTTCTCTGGAAACACCATATATTTT
>TRBJ2-5|TRBD1|TRBV6-1|.
CASSVIPPGQGEETQYF
TGTGCCAGCAGTGTAATACCGCCGGGACAGGGAGAAGAGACCCAGTACTTC
>TRBJ1-3|.|TRBV7-9|.
CASSYRATGNTIYF
TGTGCCAGCAGCTACAGGGCGACCGGAAACACCATATATTTT
>TRBJ2-5|TRBD1|TRBV19|.
CASSKTAQGPPQQETQYF
TGTGCCAGTAGTAAGACCGCACAGGGGCCGCCCCAACAAGAGACCCAGTACTTC
>TRBJ2-7|.|TRBV7-8|.
CASSLIQGSYEQYF
TGTGCCAGCAGCCTGATACAGGGTTCCTACGAGCAGTACTTC
>TRBJ2-7|.|TRBV10-1|.
CASSDGGPPYEQYF
TGCGCCAGCAGTGACGGGGGGCCCCCCTACGAGCAGTACTTC
>TRBJ2-1|TRBD2|TRBV9|.
CASSVAHTSGIDEQFF
TGTGCCAGCAGCGTAGCTCACACTAGCGGGATCGATGAGCAGTTCTTC
>TRBJ2-7|TRBD1|TRBV5-1|.
CASSSSGTGGGYEQYF
TGCGCCAGCAGCTCGAGCGGGACAGGGGGCGGGTACGAGCAGTACTTC
>TRBJ1-1|.|TRBV11-2|.
CASSLVNGGTEAFF
TGTGCCAGCAGCTTAGTCAACGGGGGCACTGAAGCTTTCTTT
>TRBJ1-3|.|TRBV7-8|.
CASSLLGGNTIYF
TGTGCCAGCAGCTTGCTAGGCGGAAACACCATATATTTT
>TRBJ2-1|.|TRBV5-6|.
CASTLVGGGNEQFF
TGTGCCAGCACCCTTGTAGGGGGGGGGAATGAGCAGTTCTTC
>TRBJ2-1|TRBD1|TRBV12-5|.
CARPPTPRTGTLNEQFF
TGTGCTAGGCCTCCCACCCCCAGGACAGGGACCTTGAATGAGCAGTTCTTC
>TRBJ2-3|.|TRBV29-1|once
CSGLGVRSGSTDTQYF
TGCAGCGGCTTGGGGGTTCGTAGCGGTAGCACAGATACGCAGTATTTT
>TRBJ1-6|TRBD1|TRBV6-6|.
CASHPHPTGDNSPLHF
TGTGCCAGCCACCCTCACCCGACAGGGGATAATTCACCCCTCCACTTT
>TRBJ2-7|TRBD1|TRBV5-1|once
CASSLGQGPYEQYF
TGCGCCAGCAGCCTAGGACAGGGGCCCTACGAGCAGTACTTC
>TRBJ2-7|TRBD2|TRBV27|.
CASSFYAGGTYEQYF
TGTGCCAGCAGTTTTTACGCGGGAGGCACCTACGAGCAGTACTTC
>TRBJ1-1|.|TRBV2|.
CASSDPLGLGAFF
TGTGCCAGCAGCGACCCTTTGGGACTTGGAGCTTTCTTT
>TRBJ2-3|.|TRBV7-9|few
CASSFGGTDTQYF
TGTGCCAGCAGCTTCGGGGGCACAGATACGCAGTATTTT
>TRBJ2-7|.|TRBV4-3|.
CASSQDLGVGGYEQYF
TGCGCCAGCAGCCAAGATTTGGGGGTGGGGGGTTACGAGCAGTACTTC
>TRBJ1-5|.|TRBV29-1|.
CSVPRDFSNQPQHF
TGCAGCGTGCCCCGGGACTTTTCTAATCAGCCCCAGCATTTT
>TRBJ1-5|.|TRBV7-8|.
CASSAEGGYQPQHF
TGTGCCAGCAGCGCTGAGGGTGGGTATCAGCCCCAGCATTTT
>TRBJ2-1|TRBD2|TRBV5-1|.
CASSLVGGRNNEQFF
TGCGCCAGCAGCTTGGTGGGAGGGAGGAACAATGAGCAGTTCTTC
>TRBJ1-4|.|TRBV18|.
CASSPPAGNDNEKLFF
TGTGCCAGCTCACCCCCTGCGGGTAATGACAATGAAAAACTGTTTTTT
>TRBJ2-7|.|TRBV27|once
CASSFAYEQYF
TGTGCCAGCAGTTTCGCCTACGAGCAGTACTTC
>TRBJ2-1|.|TRBV5-1|once
CASSVVAQNEQFF
TGCGCCAGCAGTGTGGTAGCGCAAAATGAGCAGTTCTTC
>TRBJ2-1|.|TRBV18|.
CASSPSRLDSYNEQFF
TGTGCCAGCTCACCATCTCGGCTAGACTCCTACAATGAGCAGTTCTTC
>TRBJ1-1|.|TRBV5-4|.
CASRRQTPNTEAFF
TGTGCCAGCAGGAGACAGACTCCGAACACTGAAGCTTTCTTT
>TRBJ2-4|TRBD1|TRBV5-4|.
CASSSGQGRKNIQYF
TGTGCCAGCAGTTCCGGACAGGGGCGGAAAAACATTCAGTACTTC
>TRBJ1-6|.|TRBV7-9|.
CASSLSGDANSPLHF
TGTGCCAGCAGCTTATCAGGGGACGCAAATTCACCCCTCCACTTT
>TRBJ2-1|TRBD1|TRBV11-3|.
CASSSTGVIGNEQFF
TGTGCCAGCAGCTCAACAGGGGTGATTGGCAATGAGCAGTTCTTC
>TRBJ2-1|.|TRBV3-1/TRBV3-2|.
CASSQDPSDYNEQFF
TGTGCCAGCAGCCAAGACCCTAGCGATTACAATGAGCAGTTCTTC
>TRBJ1-5|TRBD1|TRBV18|.
CASSQDREAQPQHF
TGTGCCAGCTCACAAGACAGGGAGGCTCAGCCCCAGCATTTT
>TRBJ1-5|.|TRBV7-3|.
CASSLSRGQPQHF
TGTGCCAGCAGCTTATCCCGGGGTCAGCCCCAGCATTTT
>TRBJ1-2|TRBD1|TRBV7-2|.
CASSSGTGFAYGYTF
TGTGCCAGCAGCTCAGGGACAGGGTTTGCCTATGGCTACACCTTC